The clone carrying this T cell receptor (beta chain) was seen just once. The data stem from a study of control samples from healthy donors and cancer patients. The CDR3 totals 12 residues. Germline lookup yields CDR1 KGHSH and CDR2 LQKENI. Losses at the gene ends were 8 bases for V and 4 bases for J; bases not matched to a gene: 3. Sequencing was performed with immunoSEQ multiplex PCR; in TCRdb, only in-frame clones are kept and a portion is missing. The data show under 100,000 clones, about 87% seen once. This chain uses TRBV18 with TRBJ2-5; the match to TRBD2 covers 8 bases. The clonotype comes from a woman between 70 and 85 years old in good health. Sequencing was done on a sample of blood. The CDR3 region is CASPRGGETQYF. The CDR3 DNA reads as TGTGCCAGCCCTCGGGGGGGAGAGACCCAGTACTTC.